A selection of T cell receptor beta chains follows, all from one sample in a study of healthy donors' naive CD4 and CD8 T cells. In TCRdb, the reads were re-called with MiXCR into one record per CDR3 protein. The data show approximately 180,000 distinct CDR3 sequences, about 76% seen once. What was sequenced was naive CD4+ and CD8+ T cells sorted from blood, pooled from several donors. Receptors originate from a pool of human donors in good health; the sample pools cells from several healthy donors. Both conserved end residues are trimmed from each CDR3.

V gene	J gene	CDR3 protein
TRBV30	TRBJ1-1	AWYRQPNTEAF
TRBV15	TRBJ2-3	ATRGMDTQY
TRBV29-1	TRBJ2-5	SVGYRQETQY
TRBV19	TRBJ2-3	ASASGGTADTQY
TRBV29-1	TRBJ2-5	SVVGWPSGDQETQY
TRBV6-2/TRBV6-3	TRBJ2-5	ASSYPWRDLQETQY
TRBV20-1	TRBJ1-6	SARRVQSSYNSPLH
TRBV5-1	TRBJ2-1	ASSLGGSGSLNEQF
TRBV6-1	TRBJ2-5	ASSEPWDFTRETQY
TRBV6-1	TRBJ2-7	ASSSGRYEQY
TRBV6-5	TRBJ1-1	ASRPLGNTEAF
TRBV6-6	TRBJ2-7	ASSSAPYEQY
TRBV29-1	TRBJ2-5	SVMDRGRWETQY
TRBV29-1	TRBJ2-5	SVERVLAGGPQETQY
TRBV7-2	TRBJ1-5	ASSADMGITRNQPQH
TRBV19	TRBJ2-7	ASSPGGALYEQY
TRBV29-1	TRBJ2-1	SPRLADDNEQF
TRBV19	TRBJ1-1	ASSIYREAS
TRBV20-1	TRBJ2-7	SAREVGGPYEQY
TRBV5-7	TRBJ2-7	ASSLEELAVPYEQY
TRBV6-5	TRBJ2-1	ASSYSRDNEQF
TRBV29-1	TRBJ1-6	SVLDRVNSPLH
TRBV7-8	-	ASSPTDTQH
TRBV29-1	TRBJ1-5	SVGTGGGNQPQH
TRBV19	TRBJ1-1	ASSPRQGLNTEAF
TRBV12-3/TRBV12-4	TRBJ2-1	ASSALLASSYNEQF
TRBV29-1	TRBJ2-6	SVVSLSGANVLT
TRBV29-1	TRBJ2-7	SVRQGSSYEQY
TRBV19	TRBJ1-5	ASSLTQRRPQH
TRBV24-1	TRBJ1-2	ATSEFRDRTYGYT
TRBV19	TRBJ1-5	ASSDISNQPQH
TRBV29-1	TRBJ2-7	SVTSGGLSYEQY
TRBV7-8	TRBJ2-7	ASSSSAGGAYEQY
TRBV29-1	TRBJ2-1	SVTRDVLFYNEQF
TRBV7-9	TRBJ1-2	ASSPLGAEYNYGYT
TRBV2	TRBJ2-2	ASQTGINTGELF
TRBV6-5	TRBJ2-5	ASSYSRLAGGKETQY
TRBV7-2	TRBJ1-3	ASSYTFSGNTIY
TRBV27	TRBJ2-2	ASSLSVWTGRYTGELF
TRBV27	TRBJ2-3	ASSFIRDTQY
TRBV2	TRBJ1-1	ASSDAPGTGAFVRVLAF
TRBV29-1	TRBJ2-1	SVELLAGTTYNEQF
TRBV11-2	TRBJ1-5	ASSLVPGEQPQH
TRBV29-1	TRBJ1-2	SANFPGTGGYYGYT
TRBV19	TRBJ1-1	ASSIKVSGGTEAF
TRBV19	TRBJ1-5	ASSIVRGRGSNQPQH
TRBV6-5	TRBJ2-3	ASSYEPQTTDTQY
TRBV19	TRBJ2-7	ASTPPTVSYEQY
TRBV6-2/TRBV6-3	TRBJ1-1	ASSTGSLNTEAF
TRBV19	TRBJ1-2	ASSIGVKPYGYT
TRBV6-6	TRBJ1-2	ASSSEGSYT
TRBV12-3/TRBV12-4	TRBJ2-1	ASSLGASGRYNEQF
TRBV27	TRBJ1-1	ASRPHRGGEAEAF
TRBV29-1	TRBJ1-1	SALPRGTEAF
TRBV6-5	TRBJ2-3	ASSYSEGMLGTDTQY
TRBV6-5	TRBJ2-1	ASSPGGPVDEQF
TRBV30	TRBJ1-1	AWSALQAEAF
TRBV5-1	TRBJ2-7	ASSFSQGSYEQY
TRBV27	TRBJ2-7	ASSLSRDSSYEQY
TRBV6-1	TRBJ1-5	ASSPHSPGRNSNQPQH